This T cell receptor beta chain was captured by sequencing in a study of blood T cell repertoires in COVID-19. The table came from immunoSEQ multiplex PCR; TCRdb's copy has only in-frame clones and leaves some out. The profile shows 150,000 or so clones, 75% to 85% of them singletons. The germline CDR1 and CDR2 sequences are SGHRS and YFSETQ. Trimming took 1 base from V and 5 from J; bases not matched to a gene: 10. The CDR3 is 16 residues long. The sequence was collected from a woman older than 75 with active or convalescent COVID-19. The sample consisted of peripheral blood. This chain connects TRBV5-1 to TRBJ1-1; TRBD1 aligns across 8 bases. CDR3 bases: TGCGCCAGCAGCTTGAATAGTCAGGGGGCGAGGACTGAAGCTTTCTTT. As protein: CASSLNSQGARTEAFF.